Presented here are 19 T cell receptor beta chains from one specimen sequenced in a study of shared clonotypes between healthy human individuals. CD45RO negativity and positive selection for CCR7 defined naive CD8 cells, a population that excluded terminally differentiated effector memory CD45RA+ cells. The method was immunoSEQ multiplex PCR; TCRdb's version includes in-frame clones alone and lacks a portion of them. The table lists around 2,100,000 clones, over 85% of them singletons. The sequenced sample was naive CD8+ T cells sorted from blood. The receptors come from a man aged 18 to 30 in good health.

This chain connects TRBV19 to TRBJ2-7, with 7 bases matching TRBD2. CDR1 and CDR2 from the germline V gene are LNHDA and SQIVND (reference sequence). V trimming: 5 bases; J trimming: 7 bases; junction bases outside the gene matches: 8. The length of the CDR3 is 13 residues. The CDR3 is CASSPRTRPEQYF. In DNA form, the CDR3 reads TGTGCCAGTAGTCCACGGACTAGGCCTGAGCAGTACTTC.

This rearrangement joins TRBV7-9 to TRBJ2-7; the D gene is possibly TRBD1 (6 bases). Between the trimmed V and J ends, which lost 4 bases and 4 bases, there was a span of 11 bases. The CDR3 has 13 amino acids. Germline V gives CDR1 SEHNR, CDR2 FQNEAQ (reference sequence). DNA for the CDR3: TGTGCCAGCAGCTCCAGGGGCTGGTACGAGCAGTACTTC. Amino acids: CASSSRGWYEQYF. The complete variable domain, with remaining parts taken from reference TRBV7-9 and TRBJ2-7, reads DTGVSQNPRHKITKRGQNVTFRCDPISEHNRLYWYRQTLGQGPEFLTYFQNEAQLEKSRLLSDRFSAERPKGSFSTLEIQRTEQGDSAMYLCASSSRGWYEQYFGPGTRLTVT.

This chain connects TRBV7-9 to TRBJ1-5; D is uncertain. The V and J ends lost 6 bases and 2 bases respectively, with 14 bases between them. CDR1 SEHNR and CDR2 FQNEAQ come from the germline V gene (reference sequence). This CDR3 contains 15 residues. The CDR3: CASSQSAGGNQPQHF. The CDR3 region has the DNA TGTGCCAGCAGTCAATCGGCAGGCGGCAATCAGCCCCAGCATTTT.

On this clone itself: Different DNA sequences within this sample yield the same CDR3. The chain is built from TRBV29-1 and TRBJ2-1; tentative D call: TRBD2 (6 bases). Germline V gene lookup returns CDR1 SQVTM and CDR2 ANQGSEA. Trimming pared 3 bases from V and 0 bases from J, leaving 6 bases between. The CDR3 has 13 residues. DNA for the CDR3: TGCAGCGTTGAGGGGGGCTCCTACAATGAGCAGTTCTTC. Translating it yields CSVEGGSYNEQFF.

CDR3 DNA: TGTGCCATCAGTGACCCTACTCGACAGGGAAGTAATTATGGCTACACCTTC. Translation: CAISDPTRQGSNYGYTF. The chain is built from TRBV10-3 and TRBJ1-2; 7 bases match TRBD1. Looked up from germline, CDR1 is ENHRY and CDR2 is SYGVKD. The CDR3 spans 17 residues. V trimming: 3 bases; J trimming: 5 bases; junction bases outside the gene matches: 15.

The chain links TRBV25-1 to TRBJ2-1; 8 bases match TRBD2. The CDR3 spans 13 residues. Trimming took 7 bases from V and 8 from J; bases not matched to a gene: 7. Germline V gene sequence: CDR1 MGHDK, CDR2 SYGVNS. The CDR3 sequence is CASIPGLGHEQFF. The CDR3 nucleotides read TGTGCCAGCATACCGGGACTAGGTCATGAGCAGTTCTTC.

This chain joins TRBV7-9 and TRBJ2-3, with D possibly being TRBD2 (6 bases). Deletions cut 5 bases from V and 2 bases from J, with 17 bases between. The CDR3 consists of 16 residues. Germline V gene data show CDR1 as SEHNR and CDR2 as FQNEAQ (reference sequence). CDR3 sequence: CASSAPGDLTTDTQYF. The DNA for the CDR3 is TGTGCCAGCAGCGCTCCGGGGGACTTAACCACAGATACGCAGTATTTT. The full variable domain, in which reference TRBV7-9 and TRBJ2-3 provide the parts outside the CDR3, is DTGVSQNPRHKITKRGQNVTFRCDPISEHNRLYWYRQTLGQGPEFLTYFQNEAQLEKSRLLSDRFSAERPKGSFSTLEIQRTEQGDSAMYLCASSAPGDLTTDTQYFGPGTRLTVL.

The chain has TRBV27 and TRBJ1-2; 10 bases are a match to TRBD1. There are 14 residues in the CDR3. The junction had 2 bases not matched to a gene; V was cut back by 3 bases and J by 4 bases. Germline lookup yields CDR1 MNHEY and CDR2 SMNVEV (reference sequence). CDR3 sequence reads: CASSLGQGLYGYTF. The CDR3 DNA reads TGTGCCAGCAGTTTGGGACAGGGGCTCTATGGCTACACCTTC.

The J gene is TRBJ2-3, the V gene TRBV5-1, with no clear D. Germline CDR1 is SGHRS and CDR2 is YFSETQ. The CDR3 runs to 14 residues. Between the trimmed V and J ends, which lost 3 bases and 4 bases, there was a span of 12 bases. The CDR3 loop reads CASSSIGVADTQYF. CDR3 nucleotide sequence: TGCGCCAGCAGCTCGATTGGGGTCGCAGATACGCAGTATTTT.

The rearrangement uses TRBV5-6 and TRBJ2-7; D remains unclear. CDR1 is SGHDT, CDR2 YYEEEE, per germline. V was pared by 3 bases and J by 6 bases, with 13 bases between. The CDR3 length is 13 residues. The CDR3 coding sequence is TGTGCCAGCAGCTCCGCCGCCGGTTTCGAGCAGTACTTC. Protein sequence: CASSSAAGFEQYF. The full variable domain, its missing parts supplied by reference TRBV5-6 and TRBJ2-7, is DAGVTQSPTHLIKTRGQQVTLRCSPKSGHDTVSWYQQALGQGPQFIFQYYEEEERQRGNFPDRFSGHQFPNYSSELNVNALLLGDSALYLCASSSAAGFEQYFGPGTRLTVT.

The genes are TRBV21-1 and TRBJ1-6; the D call TRBD1 from the table was never checked on the DNA. TRBV21-1 is marked as a pseudogene. The CDR3 is 18 amino acids. DNA for the CDR3: TGTGCCAGCAGCAAAGTAAGGCCAGGAAGCTCCTATAATTCACCCCTCCACTTT. Its protein product is CASSKVRPGSSYNSPLHF.

Note on this clone: The sample holds other DNA sequences that translate to the same CDR3. The V call is TRBV4-3, the J call TRBJ2-3; D ambiguous. Germline CDR1 is LGHNA and CDR2 is YSLEER. The CDR3 is 14 amino acids. V gave up 1 base and J gave up 2 bases, with 7 bases separating them. The CDR3 bases are TGCGCCAGCAGCCAAGCCGGATACACAGATACGCAGTATTTT. It yields the protein CASSQAGYTDTQYF.

The chain couples TRBV10-1 to TRBJ2-7; 9 bases map to TRBD1. The CDR3 has 17 residues. Germline lookup yields CDR1 WNHNN and CDR2 SYGVQD (reference sequence). The V segment lost 0 bases and the J segment 3 bases; nucleotides outside the gene matches: 9. The CDR3 DNA is TGCGCCAGCAGTGAGTCGACCATCCGGGACAGGGTCTACGAGCAGTACTTC. Translated: CASSESTIRDRVYEQYF.

V gene TRBV7-2 combines with J gene TRBJ2-7; TRBD2 agrees at 8 bases. This CDR3 is built from 17 residues. Germline assignment: CDR1 SGHTA and CDR2 FQGNSA. V was clipped by 4 bases and J by 4 bases; unmatched bases: 15. This CDR3 is CASSSGLADSQSYEQYF. As DNA, the CDR3 is TGTGCCAGCAGCTCCGGACTAGCAGACTCACAATCATACGAGCAGTACTTC.

The rearrangement links TRBV27 to TRBJ1-6; D unclear. Germline CDR1 reads MNHEY; CDR2 reads SMNVEV (reference sequence). V was pared by 3 bases and J by 9 bases, with 12 bases between. The CDR3 is 14 residues long. CDR3 sequence: CASSFEGGGSPLHF. For the CDR3, the DNA is TGTGCCAGCAGTTTTGAAGGCGGAGGTTCACCCCTCCACTTT.

This clone has only one observation. In DNA, the CDR3 is TGTGCCAGCAGTGAGGCTTCGGATTCACCCCTCCACTTT. Translated: CASSEASDSPLHF. The rearrangement links TRBV2 to TRBJ1-6; D is undetermined. The CDR3 consists of 13 residues. Per germline, CDR1 SNHLY and CDR2 FYNNEI. The germline V and J ends were trimmed by 3 bases and 8 bases, with 8 bases remaining between them.

The V gene is TRBV30, the J gene TRBJ2-7; no clear D gene. The length of the CDR3 is 11 residues. CDR1 and CDR2 from the germline V gene are GTSNPN and SVGIG (reference sequence). Trimming pared 5 bases from V and 7 bases from J, leaving 12 bases between. This chain's CDR3 is CAWFAGSEQYF. The CDR3 coding sequence is TGTGCCTGGTTCGCAGGAAGTGAGCAGTACTTC.

This clone was observed a single time. This chain connects TRBV29-1 to TRBJ2-5; tentatively, D is TRBD1 or TRBD2 (5 bases each). Trimming took off 7 bases at V and 7 bases at J, with 16 bases between the two ends. Per the germline V gene, CDR1 is SQVTM and CDR2 is ANQGSEA. The CDR3 covers 12 residues. This CDR3 is CSAEGNWGTQYF. CDR3 DNA sequence: TGCAGCGCCGAGGGGAATTGGGGGACCCAGTACTTC.

As concerns this clone: The same CDR3 can be traced to other DNA sequences in this sample. J is TRBJ2-7 and V is TRBV20-1, with TRBD1 as a possible D gene (6 bases). The V end lost 2 bases, the J end lost 4 bases, and 6 bases lay between the germline ends. Germline V CDR1 and CDR2: DFQATT, SNEGSKA (reference sequence). CDR3 length: 11 residues. The CDR3 nucleotides are TGCAGTGCTAGACAGGGGTACGAGCAGTACTTC. This encodes CSARQGYEQYF.